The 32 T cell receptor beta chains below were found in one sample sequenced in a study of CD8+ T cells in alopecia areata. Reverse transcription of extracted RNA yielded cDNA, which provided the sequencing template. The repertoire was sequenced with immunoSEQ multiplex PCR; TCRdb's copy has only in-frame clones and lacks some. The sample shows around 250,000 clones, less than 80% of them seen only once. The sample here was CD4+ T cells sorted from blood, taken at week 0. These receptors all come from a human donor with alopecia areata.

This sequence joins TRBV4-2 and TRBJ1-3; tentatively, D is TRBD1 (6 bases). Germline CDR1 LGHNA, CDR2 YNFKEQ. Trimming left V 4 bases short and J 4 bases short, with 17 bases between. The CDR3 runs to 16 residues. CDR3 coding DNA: TGTGCCAGCAGCCGAGAGATTCAGGGGTGGGGAAACACCATATATTTT. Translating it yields CASSREIQGWGNTIYF.

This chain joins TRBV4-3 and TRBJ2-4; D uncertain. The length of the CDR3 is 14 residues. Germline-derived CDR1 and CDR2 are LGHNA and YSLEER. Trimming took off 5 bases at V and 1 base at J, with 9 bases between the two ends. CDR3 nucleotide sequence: TGCGCCAGCAGCTCCCTGGGGGCCAAAAACATTCAGTACTTC. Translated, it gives CASSSLGAKNIQYF.

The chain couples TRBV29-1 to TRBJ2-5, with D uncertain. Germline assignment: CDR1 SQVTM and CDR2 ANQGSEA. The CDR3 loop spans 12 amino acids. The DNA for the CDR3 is TGCAGTGGCCAAGGCTTTTGGGAGACCCAGTACTTC. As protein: CSGQGFWETQYF.

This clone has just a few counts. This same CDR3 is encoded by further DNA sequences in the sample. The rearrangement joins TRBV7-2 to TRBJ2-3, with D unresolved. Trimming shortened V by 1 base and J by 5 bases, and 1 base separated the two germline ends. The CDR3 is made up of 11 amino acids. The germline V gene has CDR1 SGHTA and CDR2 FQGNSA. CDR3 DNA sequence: TGTGCCAGCAGCTTAGAAGATACGCAGTATTTT. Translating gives CASSLEDTQYF.

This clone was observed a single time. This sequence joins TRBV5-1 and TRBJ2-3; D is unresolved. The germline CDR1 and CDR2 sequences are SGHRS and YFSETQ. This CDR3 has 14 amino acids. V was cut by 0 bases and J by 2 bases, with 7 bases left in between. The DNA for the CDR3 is TGCGCCAGCAGCTTGGAAGATATCACAGATACGCAGTATTTT. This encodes CASSLEDITDTQYF.

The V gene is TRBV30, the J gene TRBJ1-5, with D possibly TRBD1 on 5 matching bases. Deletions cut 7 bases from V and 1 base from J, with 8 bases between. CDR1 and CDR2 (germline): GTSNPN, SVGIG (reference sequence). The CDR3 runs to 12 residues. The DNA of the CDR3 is TGTGCCTCGGGGGACAGCAATCAGCCCCAGCATTTT. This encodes CASGDSNQPQHF.

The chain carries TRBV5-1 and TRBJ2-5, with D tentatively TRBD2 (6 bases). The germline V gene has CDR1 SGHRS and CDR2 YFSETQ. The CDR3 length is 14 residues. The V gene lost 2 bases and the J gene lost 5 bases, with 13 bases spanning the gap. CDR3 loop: CASSFTGVRETQYF. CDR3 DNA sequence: TGCGCCAGCAGCTTCACGGGGGTGAGGGAGACCCAGTACTTC.

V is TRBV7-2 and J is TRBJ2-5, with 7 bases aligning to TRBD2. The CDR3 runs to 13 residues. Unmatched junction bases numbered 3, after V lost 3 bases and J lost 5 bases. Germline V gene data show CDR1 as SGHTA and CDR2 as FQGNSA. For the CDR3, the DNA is TGTGCCAGCAGCTTTATGGGGGGGGAGACCCAGTACTTC. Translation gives CASSFMGGETQYF.

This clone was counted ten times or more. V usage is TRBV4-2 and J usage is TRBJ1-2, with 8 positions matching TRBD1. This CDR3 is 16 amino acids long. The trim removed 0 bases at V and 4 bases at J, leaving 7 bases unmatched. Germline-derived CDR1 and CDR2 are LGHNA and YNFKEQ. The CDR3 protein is CASSQDLSRGPYGYTF. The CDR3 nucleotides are TGTGCCAGCAGCCAAGATCTCTCCAGGGGGCCCTATGGCTACACCTTC.

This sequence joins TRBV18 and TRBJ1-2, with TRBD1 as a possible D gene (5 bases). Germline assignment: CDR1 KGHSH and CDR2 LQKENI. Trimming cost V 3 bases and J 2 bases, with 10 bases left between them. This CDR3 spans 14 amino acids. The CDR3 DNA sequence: TGTGCCAGCTCACCGTCTAGACAGAACTATGGCTACACCTTC. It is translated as CASSPSRQNYGYTF. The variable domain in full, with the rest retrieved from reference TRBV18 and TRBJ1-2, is NAGVMQNPRHLVRRRGQEARLRCSPMKGHSHVYWYRQLPEEGLKFMVYLQKENIIDESGMPKERFSAEFPKEGPSILRIQQVVRGDSAAYFCASSPSRQNYGYTFGSGTRLTVV.

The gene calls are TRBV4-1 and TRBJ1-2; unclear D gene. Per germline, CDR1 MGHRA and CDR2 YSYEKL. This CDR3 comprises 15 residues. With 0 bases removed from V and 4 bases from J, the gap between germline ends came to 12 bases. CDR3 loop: CASSQDLRGIYGYTF. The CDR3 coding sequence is TGCGCCAGCAGCCAAGATCTCCGAGGGATCTATGGCTACACCTTC.

In DNA form, the CDR3 reads TGTGCCTGGAGTGTCCGCTATGGCTACACCTTC. This sequence encodes CAWSVRYGYTF. This chain uses TRBV30 with TRBJ1-2; D is ambiguous. CDR3 length equals 11 residues. Trimming cost V 0 bases and J 4 bases, with 3 bases left between them. Germline lookup yields CDR1 GTSNPN and CDR2 SVGIG (reference sequence).

This CDR3 reads CASSSAHEGNEQFF. The CDR3 region has the DNA TGCGCCAGCAGCTCGGCTCACGAGGGAAATGAGCAGTTCTTC. The chain employs TRBV5-1 and TRBJ2-1; possible D gene TRBD2, 5 bases. V lost 3 bases and J lost 7, with 14 bases in between. The CDR3 loop spans 14 amino acids. From germline, CDR1 is SGHRS and CDR2 YFSETQ. Full variable domain (missing parts from reference TRBV5-1 and TRBJ2-1): KAGVTQTPRYLIKTRGQQVTLSCSPISGHRSVSWYQQTPGQGLQFLFEYFSETQRNKGNFPGRFSGRQFSNSRSEMNVSTLELGDSALYLCASSSAHEGNEQFFGPGTRLTVL.

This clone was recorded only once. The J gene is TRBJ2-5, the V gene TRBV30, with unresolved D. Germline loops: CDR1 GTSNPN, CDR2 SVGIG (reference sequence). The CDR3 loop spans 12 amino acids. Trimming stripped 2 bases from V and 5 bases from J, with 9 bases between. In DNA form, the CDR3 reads TGTGCCTGGAGTCTGAAGGCTGAGACCCAGTACTTC. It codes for CAWSLKAETQYF.

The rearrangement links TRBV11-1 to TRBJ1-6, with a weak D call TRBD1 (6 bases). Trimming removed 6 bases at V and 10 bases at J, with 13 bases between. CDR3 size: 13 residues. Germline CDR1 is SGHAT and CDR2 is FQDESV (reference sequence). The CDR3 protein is CASSWPGESPLHF. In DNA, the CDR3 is TGTGCCAGCAGTTGGCCAGGGGAATCACCCCTCCACTTT.

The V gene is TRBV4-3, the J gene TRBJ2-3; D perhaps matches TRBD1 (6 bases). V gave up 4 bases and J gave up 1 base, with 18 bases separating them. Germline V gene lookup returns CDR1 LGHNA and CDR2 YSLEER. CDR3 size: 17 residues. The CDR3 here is CASSRGGRDKGTDTQYF. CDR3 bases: TGCGCCAGCAGCCGAGGAGGACGGGACAAAGGCACAGATACGCAGTATTTT.

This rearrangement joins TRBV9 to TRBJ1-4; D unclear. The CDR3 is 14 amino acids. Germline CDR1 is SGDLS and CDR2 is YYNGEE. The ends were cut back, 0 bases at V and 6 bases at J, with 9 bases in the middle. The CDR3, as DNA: TGTGCCAGCAGCGTAGCCCCAACGGATGAAAAACTGTTTTTT. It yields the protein CASSVAPTDEKLFF. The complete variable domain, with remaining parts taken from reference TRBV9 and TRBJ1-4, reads DSGVTQTPKHLITATGQRVTLRCSPRSGDLSVYWYQQSLDQGLQFLIQYYNGEERAKGNILERFSAQQFPDLHSELNLSSLELGDSALYFCASSVAPTDEKLFFGSGTQLSVL.

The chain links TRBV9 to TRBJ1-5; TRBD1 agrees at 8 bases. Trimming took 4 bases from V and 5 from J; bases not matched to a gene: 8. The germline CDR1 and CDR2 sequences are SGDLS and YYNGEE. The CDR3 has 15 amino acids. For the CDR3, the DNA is TGTGCCAGCAGCCCCCGGGCAGGGGGCGATCAGCCCCAGCATTTT. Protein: CASSPRAGGDQPQHF.

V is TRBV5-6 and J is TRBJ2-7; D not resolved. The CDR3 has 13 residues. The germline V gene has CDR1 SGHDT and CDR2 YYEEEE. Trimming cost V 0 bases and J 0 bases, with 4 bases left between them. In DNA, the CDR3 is TGTGCCAGCAGCTTGGAGATCTCCTACGAGCAGTACTTC. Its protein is CASSLEISYEQYF.

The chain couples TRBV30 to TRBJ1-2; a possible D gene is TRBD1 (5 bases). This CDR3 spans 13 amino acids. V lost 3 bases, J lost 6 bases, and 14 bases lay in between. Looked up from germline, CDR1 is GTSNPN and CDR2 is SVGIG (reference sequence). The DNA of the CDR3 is TGTGCCTGGAGCCGAGACAGAGACCATGGCTACACCTTC. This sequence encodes CAWSRDRDHGYTF.

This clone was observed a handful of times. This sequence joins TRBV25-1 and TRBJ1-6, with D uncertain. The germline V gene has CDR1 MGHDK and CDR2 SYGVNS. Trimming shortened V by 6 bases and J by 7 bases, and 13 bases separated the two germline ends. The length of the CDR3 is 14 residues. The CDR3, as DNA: TGTGCCAGCAGAGCGGTCGGAGAGAATTCACCCCTCCACTTT. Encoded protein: CASRAVGENSPLHF.

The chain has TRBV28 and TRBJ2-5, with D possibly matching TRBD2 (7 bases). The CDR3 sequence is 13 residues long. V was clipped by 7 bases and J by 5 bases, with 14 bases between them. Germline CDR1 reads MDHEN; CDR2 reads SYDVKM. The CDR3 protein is CASMRGPRETQYF. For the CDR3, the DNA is TGTGCCAGCATGCGGGGGCCCCGGGAGACCCAGTACTTC.

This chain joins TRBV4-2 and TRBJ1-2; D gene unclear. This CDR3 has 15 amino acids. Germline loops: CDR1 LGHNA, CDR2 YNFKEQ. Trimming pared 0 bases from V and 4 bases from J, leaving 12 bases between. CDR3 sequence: CASSQDWGAPYGYTF. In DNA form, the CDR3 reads TGTGCCAGCAGCCAAGATTGGGGAGCGCCCTATGGCTACACCTTC.

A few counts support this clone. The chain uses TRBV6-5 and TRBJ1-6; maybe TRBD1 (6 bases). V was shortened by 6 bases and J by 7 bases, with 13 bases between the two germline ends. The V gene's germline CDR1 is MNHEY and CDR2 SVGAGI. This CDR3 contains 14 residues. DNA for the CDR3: TGTGCCAGCAGAAACAGGGCTGTCAATTCACCCCTCCACTTT. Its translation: CASRNRAVNSPLHF.

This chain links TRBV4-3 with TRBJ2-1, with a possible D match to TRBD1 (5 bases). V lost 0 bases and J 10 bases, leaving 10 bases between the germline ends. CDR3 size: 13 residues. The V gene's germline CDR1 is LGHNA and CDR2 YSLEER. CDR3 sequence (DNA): TGCGCCAGCAGCCAAGACAGGGTCTACGAGCAGTTCTTC. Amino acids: CASSQDRVYEQFF.

The CDR3 DNA follows: TGTGCCAGCAGCCAAGATTGGGGGCTTGACCCGCAGTACTTC. It specifies CASSQDWGLDPQYF. V usage is TRBV4-2 and J usage is TRBJ2-7; D might be TRBD1 (6 bases). The CDR3 spans 14 residues. Germline CDR1 reads LGHNA; CDR2 reads YNFKEQ. The V and J ends lost 0 bases and 9 bases respectively, with 15 bases between them.

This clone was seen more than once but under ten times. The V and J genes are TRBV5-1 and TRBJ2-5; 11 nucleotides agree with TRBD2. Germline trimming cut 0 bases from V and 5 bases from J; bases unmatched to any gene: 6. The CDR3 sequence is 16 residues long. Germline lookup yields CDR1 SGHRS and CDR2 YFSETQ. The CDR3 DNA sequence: TGCGCCAGCAGCTTGGGGGGACTAGCGGTTTCCGAGACCCAGTACTTC. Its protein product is CASSLGGLAVSETQYF.

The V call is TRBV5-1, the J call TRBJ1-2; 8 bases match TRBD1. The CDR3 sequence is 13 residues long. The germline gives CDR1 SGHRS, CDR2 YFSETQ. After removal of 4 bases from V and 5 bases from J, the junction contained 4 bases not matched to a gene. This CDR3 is CASSLDRGYGYTF. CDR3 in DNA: TGCGCCAGCAGCCTTGACAGGGGATATGGCTACACCTTC.

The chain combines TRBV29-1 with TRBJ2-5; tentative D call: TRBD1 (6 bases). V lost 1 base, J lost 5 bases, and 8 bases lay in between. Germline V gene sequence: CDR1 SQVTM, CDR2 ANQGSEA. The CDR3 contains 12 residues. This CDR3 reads CSVEGGLETQYF. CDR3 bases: TGCAGCGTTGAAGGGGGGCTGGAGACCCAGTACTTC. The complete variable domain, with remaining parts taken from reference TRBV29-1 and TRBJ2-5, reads SAVISQKPSRDICQRGTSLTIQCQVDSQVTMMFWYRQQPGQSLTLIATANQGSEATYESGFVIDKFPISRPNLTFSTLTVSNMSPEDSSIYLCSVEGGLETQYFGPGTRLLVL.

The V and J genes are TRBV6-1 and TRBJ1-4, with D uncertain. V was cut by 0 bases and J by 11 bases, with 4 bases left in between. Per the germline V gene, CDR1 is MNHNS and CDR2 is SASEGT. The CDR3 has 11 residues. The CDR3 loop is CASSEALKLFF. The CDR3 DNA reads TGTGCCAGCAGTGAAGCCCTGAAACTGTTTTTT.

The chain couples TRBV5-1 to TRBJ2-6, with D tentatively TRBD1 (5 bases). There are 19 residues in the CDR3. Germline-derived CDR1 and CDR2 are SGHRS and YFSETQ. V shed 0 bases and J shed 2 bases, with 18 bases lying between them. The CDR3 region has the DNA TGCGCCAGCAGCTTGGCCTGGGGCAAGGGCCGACCTGGGGCCAACGTCCTGACTTTC. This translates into CASSLAWGKGRPGANVLTF.

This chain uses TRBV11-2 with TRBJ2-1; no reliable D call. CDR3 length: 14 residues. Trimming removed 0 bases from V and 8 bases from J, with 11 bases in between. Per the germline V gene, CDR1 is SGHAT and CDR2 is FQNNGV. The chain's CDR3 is CASSLDGLGDEQFF. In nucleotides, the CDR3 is TGTGCCAGCAGCTTAGATGGGCTAGGCGATGAGCAGTTCTTC. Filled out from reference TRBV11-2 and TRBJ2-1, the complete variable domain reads EAGVAQSPRYKIIEKRQSVAFWCNPISGHATLYWYQQILGQGPKLLIQFQNNGVVDDSQLPKDRFSAERLKGVDSTLKIQPAKLEDSAVYLCASSLDGLGDEQFFGPGTRLTVL.